Here is one T cell receptor beta chain with its context. These data are taken from a study of CD8 T cells in Susac syndrome. TEMRA cells were FACS-enriched, with CD8+ and CD4+ T cells isolated negatively. Reverse transcription used about 0.45 to 1 ug RNA and random hexamers. Multiplex PCR with immunoSEQ amplified the TCR beta CDR3 across 54 Vbeta and 13 Jbeta. MiXCR, applied by TCRdb to the immunoSEQ multiplex PCR reads, yields one record per CDR3 protein. The data contain about 300,000 distinct CDR3 sequences, around 91% of them singletons. This TCR came from a human donor with multiple sclerosis. The sample comprised CD8+ T cells from PBMCs.

The CDR3 is CATGGVNYGYTF. The CDR3 coding sequence is TGTGCCACTGGGGGAGTAAACTATGGCTACACCTTC. The V call is TRBV19, the J call TRBJ1-2, with D maybe TRBD1 (5 bases). V lost 10 bases and J lost 2, with 11 bases in between. The CDR3 runs to 12 residues. Germline-derived CDR1 and CDR2 are LNHDA and SQIVND (reference sequence).